One sample yielded the 24 T cell receptor beta chains listed below, sequenced in a study of technical replicates of blood from a few donors. Libraries were prepared by immunoSEQ multiplex PCR; TCRdb keeps only in-frame clonotypes and omits some of them. The data hold approximately 52,000 clones, with roughly nine tenths observed a single time. Sequenced input: PBMCs. The receptors were sampled from a human donor in good health. Some clones in this sample may be carry-over from other donors' samples.

This chain's CDR3 is CASSGSATNEKLFF. CDR3 in DNA: TGTGCCAGCAGCGGGAGTGCAACTAATGAAAAACTGTTTTTT. J is TRBJ1-4 and V is TRBV6-5; D is unclear. Trimming removed 6 bases from V and 0 bases from J, with 8 bases in between. The CDR3 covers 14 residues. Germline loops: CDR1 MNHEY, CDR2 SVGAGI.

The chain has TRBV7-8 and TRBJ2-7; D is possibly TRBD1 (6 bases). The germline V gene has CDR1 SGHVS and CDR2 FQNEAQ. V dropped 1 base and J dropped 6 bases, with 13 bases sitting between them. This CDR3 is 14 amino acids long. CDR3 sequence reads: CASSLGGLGGEQYF. Written as DNA, the CDR3 is TGTGCCAGCAGCTTAGGTGGCCTAGGGGGCGAGCAGTACTTC. Full variable domain (missing parts from reference TRBV7-8 and TRBJ2-7): GAGVSQSPRYKVAKRGQDVALRCDPISGHVSLFWYQQALGQGPEFLTYFQNEAQLDKSGLPSDRFFAERPEGSVSTLKIQRTQQEDSAVYLCASSLGGLGGEQYFGPGTRLTVT.

V gene TRBV21-1 combines with J gene TRBJ1-4; the table's D call, TRBD1, was not checked against the DNA. TRBV21-1 is classified as a pseudogene. The CDR3 is 14 residues long. CDR3 in amino acids: CASSFTGRIEKLFF. The CDR3 DNA reads as TGTGCCAGCAGTTTTACAGGGCGTATTGAAAAACTGTTTTTT.

The chain recombines TRBV6-4 with TRBJ2-7; 7 bases align to TRBD2. V was clipped by 6 bases and J by 3 bases; unmatched bases: 23. This CDR3 is 19 amino acids long. The germline V gene has CDR1 MRHNA and CDR2 SNTAGT. The CDR3: CASSDRWFPQRGSNYEQYF. The CDR3 coding sequence is TGTGCCAGCAGCGATCGATGGTTTCCGCAGCGGGGCTCCAACTACGAGCAGTACTTC.

V usage is TRBV5-1 and J usage is TRBJ2-3; D is possibly TRBD2 (6 bases). Trimming removed 4 bases from V and 5 bases from J, with 17 bases in between. Looked up from germline, CDR1 is SGHRS and CDR2 is YFSETQ. There are 15 residues in the CDR3. For the CDR3, the DNA is TGCGCCAGCAGCCCGCGGGACTCAGGAGGAGATACGCAGTATTTT. This gives the protein CASSPRDSGGDTQYF.

The rearrangement joins TRBV2 to TRBJ1-2; 8 bases are shared with TRBD1. V trimming: 6 bases; J trimming: 4 bases; junction bases outside the gene matches: 13. Germline-derived CDR1 and CDR2 are SNHLY and FYNNEI. This CDR3 region has 16 residues. CDR3 sequence (DNA): TGTGCCAGCAGGGGCGGCCAGGGGGCACGAGGCTATGGCTACACCTTC. Translation gives CASRGGQGARGYGYTF.

CDR3 in amino acids: CASRRTSGRDTQYF. For the CDR3, the DNA is TGTGCCAGCAGAAGGACTAGCGGGAGGGATACGCAGTATTTT. V gene TRBV6-5 combines with J gene TRBJ2-3; 14 bases are a match to TRBD2. The V segment lost 6 bases and the J segment 6 bases; nucleotides outside the gene matches: 2. CDR3 length: 14 amino acids. CDR1 MNHEY and CDR2 SVGAGI come from the germline V gene.

The chain employs TRBV19 and TRBJ2-7, with D uncertain. Trimming took off 3 bases at V and 2 bases at J, with 11 bases between the two ends. Germline V gene sequence: CDR1 LNHDA, CDR2 SQIVND (reference sequence). The CDR3 sequence is 14 residues long. The CDR3 DNA follows: TGTGCCAGTAGTATGTACAGTGGCGCCTACGAGCAGTACTTC. Amino acid sequence: CASSMYSGAYEQYF. The full variable domain, with the rest looked up from reference TRBV19 and TRBJ2-7, is DGGITQSPKYLFRKEGQNVTLSCEQNLNHDAMYWYRQDPGQGLRLIYYSQIVNDFQKGDIAEGYSVSREKKESFPLTVTSAQKNPTAFYLCASSMYSGAYEQYFGPGTRLTVT.

The CDR3 DNA is TGTGCCAGCAAAACTCTGGGGAGGCCGAAGATGGGTACGCAGTATTTT. As protein: CASKTLGRPKMGTQYF. The chain recombines TRBV2 with TRBJ2-3; maybe TRBD2 (6 bases). The CDR3 spans 16 residues. Germline V gene lookup returns CDR1 SNHLY and CDR2 FYNNEI. Trimming pared 7 bases from V and 8 bases from J, leaving 25 bases between.

The chain links TRBV5-1 to TRBJ1-1, with no clear D. Germline V CDR1 and CDR2: SGHRS, YFSETQ. V gave up 0 bases and J gave up 2 bases, with 5 bases separating them. The CDR3 extends over 13 amino acids. CDR3 coding DNA: TGCGCCAGCAGCTTGGTCCCTAACACTGAAGCTTTCTTT. As protein: CASSLVPNTEAFF.

This sequence joins TRBV7-2 and TRBJ2-7; TRBD2 aligns across 8 bases. The CDR3 runs 15 residues. V was pared by 5 bases and J by 0 bases, with 6 bases of the junction left unmatched. CDR1 is SGHTA, CDR2 FQGNSA, per germline. The CDR3, as DNA: TGTGCCAGCAGCCCCGGGGGGGGTCGCTCCTACGAGCAGTACTTC. Its protein is CASSPGGGRSYEQYF.

This chain links TRBV15 with TRBJ1-5; D may be TRBD1 (5 bases). Trimming took off 0 bases at V and 0 bases at J, with 12 bases between the two ends. Germline values: CDR1 LNHNV, CDR2 YYDKDF (reference sequence). The CDR3 contains 17 residues. CDR3 amino acids: CATSRDHRIYSNQPQHF. The CDR3 nucleotides are TGTGCCACCAGCAGAGATCACAGGATCTATAGCAATCAGCCCCAGCATTTT.

This clone was seen just once. This chain joins TRBV4-1 and TRBJ1-3; 9 nucleotides line up with TRBD1. The junction had 11 bases not matched to a gene; V was cut back by 3 bases and J by 2 bases. Germline CDR1 reads MGHRA; CDR2 reads YSYEKL. CDR3 length: 18 amino acids. The CDR3 region is CASSQGTGTRMAGNTIYF. The CDR3 DNA reads TGCGCCAGCAGCCAGGGGACAGGGACCCGGATGGCTGGAAACACCATATATTTT.

The CDR3 sequence: CASSVQGATEAFF. In DNA form, the CDR3 reads TGTGCCAGCAGCGTACAGGGGGCCACTGAAGCTTTCTTT. V gene TRBV7-8 combines with J gene TRBJ1-1, with 9 bases fitting TRBD1. CDR3 length: 13 amino acids. CDR1 is SGHVS and CDR2 is FQNEAQ in the germline V gene. V trimming: 5 bases; J trimming: 4 bases; junction bases outside the gene matches: 2.

The gene calls are TRBV27 and TRBJ2-7; D might be TRBD2 (6 bases). Germline CDR1 and CDR2: MNHEY and SMNVEV (reference sequence). The V end lost 2 bases, the J end lost 1 base, and 15 bases lay between the germline ends. The CDR3 sequence is 16 residues long. CDR3 DNA sequence: TGTGCCAGCAGTTTAGGGGACTCCCGCAGGTCCTACGAGCAGTACTTC. Translation gives CASSLGDSRRSYEQYF.

This chain connects TRBV18 to TRBJ2-6; D perhaps matches TRBD1 (6 bases). Germline loops: CDR1 KGHSH, CDR2 LQKENI. The CDR3 sequence is 16 residues long. With 2 bases removed from V and 1 base from J, the gap between germline ends came to 9 bases. For the CDR3, the DNA is TGTGCCAGCTCACCAAACAGGGTGTCTGGGGCCAACGTCCTGACTTTC. It yields the protein CASSPNRVSGANVLTF.

J is TRBJ2-2 and V is TRBV7-2; D is unclear. Between the trimmed V and J ends, which lost 5 bases and 2 bases, there was a span of 3 bases. Germline loops: CDR1 SGHTA, CDR2 FQGNSA. The CDR3 runs 12 residues. The CDR3 DNA follows: TGTGCCAGCAGCCGTAACACCGGGGAGCTGTTTTTT. Translating gives CASSRNTGELFF.

The V gene is TRBV6-1, the J gene TRBJ2-7, with TRBD1 matching over 9 bases. V lost 6 bases to trimming and J lost 4 bases; unmatched junction nucleotides: 10. CDR3 length: 15 amino acids. Germline assignment: CDR1 MNHNS and CDR2 SASEGT. Written as DNA, the CDR3 is TGTGCCAGCAGCTACCTCGGGACAGGGCCGTACGAGCAGTACTTC. Protein product: CASSYLGTGPYEQYF.

The chain is built from TRBV5-1 and TRBJ2-3; maybe TRBD2 (5 bases). V gave up 0 bases and J gave up 4 bases, with 9 bases separating them. CDR1 and CDR2 from the germline V gene are SGHRS and YFSETQ. The CDR3 runs to 14 residues. CDR3 loop: CASSLGLAADTQYF. In nucleotides, the CDR3 is TGCGCCAGCAGCTTGGGGCTAGCCGCAGATACGCAGTATTTT.

This clone was found once. V is TRBV6-5 and J is TRBJ2-7; 7 bases are shared with TRBD2. V shed 8 bases and J 4 bases; nucleotides not matched to a gene: 14. Germline V lookup: CDR1 MNHEY, CDR2 SVGAGI. CDR3 length: 15 residues. The DNA of the CDR3 is TGTGCCAGCGGACCGGGACTAAATACAGGATACGAGCAGTACTTC. Its translation: CASGPGLNTGYEQYF.

This chain connects TRBV2 to TRBJ1-2; D gene unclear. The CDR3 runs 15 residues. Looked up from germline, CDR1 is SNHLY and CDR2 is FYNNEI. Trimming removed 5 bases from V and 0 bases from J, with 13 bases in between. Here the CDR3 DNA reads TGTGCCAGCAGTCCCTCGCAGGCAGCTAACTATGGCTACACCTTC. Translated, it gives CASSPSQAANYGYTF.

This chain links TRBV12-5 with TRBJ2-7; weak D call: TRBD1 (5 bases). Germline CDR1 reads LGHNT; CDR2 reads FRNRAP. The CDR3 is 12 residues long. Trimming left V 4 bases short and J 5 bases short, with 9 bases between. The CDR3 protein is CASGSGRDEQYF. CDR3 sequence (DNA): TGTGCTAGTGGTTCGGGCAGGGACGAGCAGTACTTC.

The V and J genes are TRBV27 and TRBJ2-4; 8 bases are a match to TRBD2. Germline V gives CDR1 MNHEY, CDR2 SMNVEV (reference sequence). Germline trimming cut 3 bases from V and 1 base from J; bases unmatched to any gene: 11. The CDR3 extends over 18 amino acids. This CDR3 is CASSFTSLGGGAKNIQYF. CDR3 coding DNA: TGTGCCAGCAGTTTCACCTCCCTGGGCGGGGGGGCCAAAAACATTCAGTACTTC.

V is TRBV6-6 and J is TRBJ1-1; 7 bases line up with TRBD1. Unmatched junction bases numbered 3, after V lost 4 bases and J lost 4 bases. CDR1 and CDR2 from the germline V gene are MNHNY and SVGAGI (reference sequence). The CDR3 spans 13 residues. CDR3 bases: TGTGCCAGCAGTTCTCAGGGGGGCACTGAAGCTTTCTTT. Translation gives CASSSQGGTEAFF.